This TCR beta chain was observed in a study of blood T cells in healthy people across ages. On this clonotype itself: Antigen specificity is unknown.

Overall study results and limits: Diversity estimated from one million T cells was considered an underestimate.

CDR1 is LGHDT, CDR2 YNNKEL, per germline (reference sequence). The CDR3 is 14 amino acids. The V and J ends lost 2 bases and 7 bases respectively, with 9 bases between them. A second PCR, run for about 6 to 11 cycles, used a sample-barcoded 5' primer plus a J-beta primer mix. TCRdb re-called the 5' RACE reads with MiXCR, one entry per CDR3 protein. The sample consists of approximately 2,000,000 distinct CDR3 sequences, approximately 40% of them appearing once. The TCR sequence derives from a human donor in good health. This sequence joins TRBV3-1 and TRBJ1-6; unclear D gene. Specimen: blood. CDR3 nucleotides: TGTGCCAGCAGCCAATGGGGTCCGAATTCACCCCTCCACTTT. As protein: CASSQWGPNSPLHF. The full variable domain, with the rest looked up from reference TRBV3-1 and TRBJ1-6, is DTAVSQTPKYLVTQMGNDKSIKCEQNLGHDTMYWYKQDSKKFLKIMFSYNNKELIINETVPNRFSPKSPDKAHLNLHINSLELGDSAVYFCASSQWGPNSPLHFGNGTRLTVT.